This TCR beta chain was recovered during a study of technical replicates of blood from a handful of donors. Libraries were prepared by immunoSEQ multiplex PCR; TCRdb keeps only in-frame clonotypes and omits some of them. The repertoire consists of tens of thousands of clones, with 85% to 95% occurring once and the leading ten covering under 5.5%. The CDR3 is made up of 15 amino acids. CDR1 SEHNR and CDR2 FQNEAQ come from the germline V gene (reference sequence). With V trimmed by 5 bases and J by 9 bases, 5 bases remained unmatched. The chain carries TRBV7-9 and TRBJ2-1, with 15 bases that match TRBD2. Sequencing was done on a sample of PBMCs. The sequence was collected from a human donor in good health. Some clones in this sample may be carry-over from other donors' samples. The CDR3 region is CASSGLAGGPSEQFF. As DNA, the CDR3 is TGTGCCAGCAGCGGACTAGCGGGGGGGCCCAGTGAGCAGTTCTTC.